The clone carrying this T cell receptor beta chain was observed at least ten times. The target antigen is unknown. This specimen belongs to a study of regulatory T cells in long-lasting Graves disease. Study outcomes and limitations: Favored gene segments in persistent disease were TRBV28, TRBJ1-2 and TRBJ2-5. A reduction in accuracy may have resulted from the small sample size.

Library construction for TCR beta used iRepertoire HTBI primers and Arm-PCR of CDR3 regions. TCRdb re-called the multiplex PCR reads through MiXCR, storing one row per CDR3 protein. The sample lists around 340,000 distinct CDR3 sequences, 15% to 20% occurring once. The time point denotes: persistent/refractory GD, antithyroid drugs over 5 years with positive TRAb. PBMC-extracted RNA yielded the TCR library. This CDR3 comprises 16 residues. Germline V lookup: CDR1 KGHDR, CDR2 SFDVKD. V shed 4 bases, J shed 3 bases, and the junction held 6 bases outside the gene matches. The J gene is TRBJ2-5, the V gene TRBV24-1; 11 nucleotides match TRBD2. The clonotype was recovered from a female donor with Graves disease. The specimen comprised peripheral blood mononuclear cells (PBMCs), sampled when the disease was refractory, from a patient treated with antithyroid drugs. The chain's CDR3 is CATSDPTSGSEETQYF. DNA for the CDR3: TGTGCCACCAGTGACCCCACTAGCGGGAGCGAAGAGACCCAGTACTTC.